This T cell receptor beta chain was profiled in a study of cytomegalovirus exposure and HLA in healthy donors. Study-wide results and caveats: Reports credit the classifier with highly specific, highly sensitive diagnosis of cytomegalovirus status. The Asian-associated ancestry cluster reportedly had fewer N-insertions than the 666-donor mean in a later analysis.

This clone was detected only once. Its antigen remains unknown. The sample carries other DNA sequences with the same CDR3. 60 Vbeta and 13 Jbeta primers were used in PCR. Profiled with immunoSEQ multiplex PCR; TCRdb holds only in-frame clones, not every one. The repertoire includes some 130,000 clones, around 79% of them detected once, and approximately 6.2% sits in the top ten. Germline CDR1 LNHDA, CDR2 SQIVND (reference sequence). The CDR3 loop spans 13 amino acids. Trimming left V 3 bases short and J 1 base short, with 6 bases between. The source material was PBMCs. V gene TRBV19 combines with J gene TRBJ1-1, with no clear D. The clonotype was recovered from a middle-aged man in good health and CMV-seropositive. The CDR3 DNA sequence: TGTGCCAGTAGTATCAACACGAACACTGAAGCTTTCTTT. This encodes CASSINTNTEAFF.